One sample yielded the 25 T cell receptor beta chains listed below, sequenced in a study of prognosis after radiotherapy for stage I lung cancer. With two-round multiplex PCR, TCR beta CDR3 sequences were amplified from genomic DNA. The use of primers specific to each TRBV and TRBJ gene characterized first-round PCR. TCRdb used MiXCR to reprocess the multiplex PCR reads, holding one entry per CDR3 protein. This sample has about 28,000 distinct CDR3 sequences, with around 42% found just once. This sample comprised PBMCs, obtained before or after stereotactic body radiation therapy (not recorded which). The receptors originated from a donor over 45 with non-small cell lung cancer.

This clonotype was recorded many times. The chain uses TRBV15 and TRBJ2-3; TRBD1 matches at 11 bases. Trimming took 3 bases from V and 4 from J; bases not matched to a gene: 3. Per the germline V gene, CDR1 is LNHNV and CDR2 is YYDKDF (reference sequence). This CDR3 is built from 15 residues. CDR3 sequence reads: CATSRRTGGADTQYF. The CDR3 DNA sequence: TGTGCCACCAGCAGGAGGACAGGGGGCGCAGATACGCAGTATTTT. The whole variable domain, filled in from reference TRBV15 and TRBJ2-3, reads DAMVIQNPRYQVTQFGKPVTLSCSQTLNHNVMYWYQQKSSQAPKLLFHYYDKDFNNEADTPDNFQSRRPNTSFCFLDIRSPGLGDTAMYLCATSRRTGGADTQYFGPGTRLTVL.

As to this clonotype: This may stem from a read error, because a much larger clone lies one nucleotide away. The chain couples TRBV6-2 or TRBV6-3 to TRBJ2-5, with 7 bases aligning to TRBD1. The CDR3 is made up of 15 amino acids. Germline V gene data show CDR1 as MNHEY and CDR2 as SVGEGT. Unmatched junction bases numbered 7, after V lost 5 bases and J lost 1 base. This CDR3 reads CASSGGQTVQETQYF. DNA for the CDR3: TGTGCCAGCAGTGGGGGACAGACCGTCCAAGAGACCCAGTACTTC.

In its sample, this clonotype ranks as medium-sized. The chain carries TRBV7-6 and TRBJ2-2; TRBD1 matches at 7 bases. Germline V CDR1 and CDR2: SGHVS, FNYEAQ. The CDR3 extends over 15 amino acids. V was clipped by 4 bases and J by 7 bases; unmatched bases: 9. This CDR3 is CASSSTTGVGGELFF. The CDR3 DNA is TGTGCCAGCAGCTCGACAACAGGGGTTGGCGGGGAGCTGTTTTTT.

By frequency in the sample, this clonotype is medium-sized. The rearrangement joins TRBV6-1 to TRBJ2-7; the D is unclear. Trimming cost V 7 bases and J 2 bases, with 12 bases left between them. The V gene's germline CDR1 is MNHNS and CDR2 SASEGT. The CDR3 loop spans 13 amino acids. The CDR3 bases are TGTGCCAGCACTCCGGCAGGACCCTACGAGCAGTACTTC. Translated: CASTPAGPYEQYF.

Many counts were recorded for this clonotype. The CDR3 region has the DNA TGTGCCAGCAGCTTAACGGACAGGTACGATGAGCAGTTCTTC. Translating it yields CASSLTDRYDEQFF. V is TRBV7-9 and J is TRBJ2-1; 7 bases line up with TRBD1. CDR1 and CDR2 (germline): SEHNR, FQNEAQ (reference sequence). Losses at the gene ends were 2 bases for V and 8 bases for J; bases not matched to a gene: 6. The CDR3 is made up of 14 amino acids.

This clonotype ranks as medium-sized. This rearrangement joins TRBV27 to TRBJ2-7; TRBD1 aligns across 10 bases. The V gene end was trimmed by 4 bases and the J gene end by 3 bases; junction bases not matched to a gene: 21. The CDR3 runs to 20 residues. Germline V gene data show CDR1 as MNHEY and CDR2 as SMNVEV (reference sequence). This CDR3 reads CASSSGSMASGTGAFYEQYF. DNA of the CDR3: TGTGCCAGCAGTTCCGGTTCTATGGCCTCCGGGACAGGGGCCTTCTACGAGCAGTACTTC.

This clonotype was seen ten or more times. The J gene is TRBJ1-1, the V gene TRBV18, with a weak D call TRBD1 (5 bases). Germline assignment: CDR1 KGHSH and CDR2 LQKENI. Between the trimmed V and J ends, which lost 4 bases and 4 bases, there was a span of 22 bases. The CDR3 has 17 amino acids. CDR3 loop: CASSHGGFRERSTEAFF. In DNA, the CDR3 is TGTGCCAGCTCACATGGTGGATTCAGGGAACGGAGCACTGAAGCTTTCTTT.

In this sample, this clonotype turned up many times. The chain couples TRBV24-1 to TRBJ2-2, with TRBD2 identical over 13 bases. The germline CDR1 and CDR2 sequences are KGHDR and SFDVKD. The junction had 10 bases not matched to a gene; V was cut back by 9 bases and J by 7 bases. The CDR3 extends over 16 amino acids. In DNA, the CDR3 is TGTGCCACCCAAGGGGGGACTAGCGGGACCAGCGGGGAGCTGTTTTTT. Its protein is CATQGGTSGTSGELFF.

This clonotype was seen many times. The rearrangement links TRBV13 to TRBJ2-3; possible D gene TRBD2, 6 bases. This CDR3 has 14 residues. Germline V gene lookup returns CDR1 PRHDT and CDR2 FYEKMQ (reference sequence). Trimming shortened V by 2 bases and J by 9 bases, and 15 bases separated the two germline ends. DNA of the CDR3: TGTGCCAGCAGCTTAAGCCAAGGAGGGTCGACGCAGTATTTT. It codes for CASSLSQGGSTQYF.

Points on this clonotype: This likely stems from a read error, as it lies one base from a far larger clone. The chain carries TRBV28 and TRBJ2-5; 8 nucleotides agree with TRBD2. The DNA end is a closer match to TRBJ2-1, so the J assignment may be wrong. This CDR3 spans 13 amino acids. The germline V gene encodes CDR1 MDHEN and CDR2 SYDVKM. This CDR3 reads CASVGGGLNEQFF. The CDR3 DNA sequence: TGTGCCAGCGTAGGCGGGGGGCTTAATGAGCAGTTCTTC.

By sample share, this clonotype is medium-sized. The chain recombines TRBV28 with TRBJ2-7; 7 bases fit TRBD1. CDR1 is MDHEN, CDR2 SYDVKM, per germline. J lost 4 bases, V lost 3 bases, and 6 bases had no gene match. The CDR3 covers 14 residues. The CDR3 DNA follows: TGTGCCAGCAGTTTCCTGACAGGGAAGTACGAGCAGTACTTC. Its protein product is CASSFLTGKYEQYF.

This clonotype occurred many times. The CDR3 here is CASSLTGMDTQYF. CDR3 nucleotides: TGCGCCAGCAGCTTAACAGGGATGGATACGCAGTATTTT. The chain recombines TRBV5-1 with TRBJ2-3; tentatively, D is TRBD1 (6 bases). Germline V gene lookup returns CDR1 SGHRS and CDR2 YFSETQ. This CDR3 comprises 13 residues. Trimming took off 2 bases at V and 6 bases at J, with 10 bases between the two ends.

The chain has TRBV19 and TRBJ2-3; 10 bases line up with TRBD1. CDR3 size: 18 residues. V lost 4 bases and J lost 4; bases outside the gene matches: 14. The germline gives CDR1 LNHDA, CDR2 SQIVND (reference sequence). Here the CDR3 reads CASSSVTGTGVAADTQYF. The CDR3 coding sequence is TGTGCCAGTAGTAGTGTGACCGGGACAGGGGTCGCAGCAGATACGCAGTATTTT. Full variable domain (outside the CDR3, taken from reference TRBV19 and TRBJ2-3): DGGITQSPKYLFRKEGQNVTLSCEQNLNHDAMYWYRQDPGQGLRLIYYSQIVNDFQKGDIAEGYSVSREKKESFPLTVTSAQKNPTAFYLCASSSVTGTGVAADTQYFGPGTRLTVL.

Points on this clonotype: A read error may account for a junction end that differs from germline. The chain joins TRBV6-2 or TRBV6-3 to TRBJ1-2, with 7 nucleotides matching TRBD1. The germline V gene has CDR1 MNHEY and CDR2 SVGEGT. CDR3 length: 13 amino acids. The CDR3 loop reads CASSYSGTAGYAF. CDR3 DNA: TGTGCCAGCAGTTACTCTGGGACAGCTGGCTACGCCTTC.

On this clonotype: One base away lies a much larger clone, so this may be a sequencing read error. This chain joins TRBV3-2 and TRBJ2-3; TRBD1, the D gene given by the table, was not confirmed from the DNA. TRBV3-2 is noted as a pseudogene. This CDR3 is 14 amino acids long. CDR3 loop: CASSLAPSTYTQYF. As DNA, the CDR3 is TGTGCCAGCAGTCTAGCGCCCAGCACATATACGCAGTATTTT.

The V call is TRBV7-2, the J call TRBJ2-3, with D possibly being TRBD2 (5 bases). V lost 3 bases and J lost 7, with 8 bases in between. The CDR3 is made up of 12 amino acids. CDR1 SGHTA and CDR2 FQGNSA come from the germline V gene. For the CDR3, the DNA is TGTGCCAGCAGCTTGAGGGCATATACGCAGTATTTT. Its translation is CASSLRAYTQYF.

The chain joins TRBV19 to TRBJ1-5; D possibly corresponds to TRBD1 (6 bases). The V gene lost 7 bases and the J gene lost 0 bases, with 13 bases spanning the gap. Germline V gene data show CDR1 as LNHDA and CDR2 as SQIVND (reference sequence). The CDR3 has 15 residues. CDR3 residues: CASIGTSDSNQPQHF. The CDR3 DNA reads TGTGCCAGTATTGGGACATCGGATAGCAATCAGCCCCAGCATTTT.

This clonotype was observed many times. This rearrangement joins TRBV19 to TRBJ2-1; D remains ambiguous. CDR3 length: 14 residues. Trimming cost V 2 bases and J 8 bases, with 13 bases left between them. CDR1 and CDR2 from the germline V gene are LNHDA and SQIVND (reference sequence). For the CDR3, the DNA is TGTGCCAGTAGTATATCCTCCCCGGTGGATGAGCAGTTCTTC. It codes for CASSISSPVDEQFF.

This clonotype showed up just once. Since a far larger clone is one base different, this is likely a read error. The V and J genes are TRBV7-9 and TRBJ2-2; weak D call: TRBD2 (5 bases). Germline values: CDR1 SEHNR, CDR2 FQNEAQ (reference sequence). CDR3 length: 11 residues. V was cut by 6 bases and J by 13 bases, with 12 bases left in between. The CDR3 DNA sequence: TGTGCCAGCAGACCGATTGGGAGGCTGTTTTTT. Translated, it gives CASRPIGRLFF.

The J gene is TRBJ2-5, the V gene TRBV6-1, with D perhaps TRBD2 (5 bases). CDR3 size: 16 residues. Germline V gene lookup returns CDR1 MNHNS and CDR2 SASEGT. The V gene lost 8 bases and the J gene lost 4 bases, with 23 bases spanning the gap. CDR3 amino acids: CASSRPSGLMGETQYF. The CDR3 DNA is TGTGCCAGCTCCCGCCCGTCGGGATTAATGGGAGAGACCCAGTACTTC.

Within the sample, this clonotype is medium-sized. The rearrangement links TRBV28 to TRBJ2-7, with 7 bases that match TRBD2. CDR1 MDHEN and CDR2 SYDVKM come from the germline V gene. The trim removed 6 bases at V and 4 bases at J, leaving 6 bases unmatched. The CDR3 has 13 amino acids. CDR3 sequence (DNA): TGTGCCAGCAGCCCGGCGGGGGTTTACGAGCAGTACTTC. This codes for CASSPAGVYEQYF. Full variable domain (remainder filled in from reference TRBV28 and TRBJ2-7): DVKVTQSSRYLVKRTGEKVFLECVQDMDHENMFWYRQDPGLGLRLIYFSYDVKMKEKGDIPEGYSVSREKKERFSLILESASTNQTSMYLCASSPAGVYEQYFGPGTRLTVT.

This chain uses TRBV27 with TRBJ1-6; D not certain. In germline, CDR1 is MNHEY, CDR2 SMNVEV (reference sequence). Trimming pared 2 bases from V and 9 bases from J, leaving 8 bases between. The CDR3 totals 13 residues. CDR3 region: CASSLKVCSPLHF. The CDR3 DNA reads as TGTGCCAGCAGTTTAAAGGTATGTTCACCCCTCCACTTT.

As concerns this clonotype: One base away lies a much larger clone, so this may be a sequencing read error. The chain has TRBV4-1 and TRBJ2-7; D unclear. The CDR3 runs 11 residues. The V gene's germline CDR1 is MGHRA and CDR2 YSYEKL. V was clipped by 2 bases and J by 4 bases, with 3 bases between them. In nucleotides, the CDR3 is TGCGCCAGCAGCCAATGGTACGAGCAGTACTTC. This translates into CASSQWYEQYF.

This clonotype was observed a few times. This chain joins TRBV6-1 and TRBJ2-7; D is ambiguous. CDR3 length: 11 amino acids. The ends were cut back, 3 bases at V and 6 bases at J, with 6 bases in the middle. CDR1 is MNHNS, CDR2 SASEGT, per germline. The CDR3 DNA reads TGTGCCAGCAGTGAGCCGAGCGAGCAGTACTTC. Encoded protein: CASSEPSEQYF.

In regard to this clonotype: A junction end diverges from the germline sequence, so it may reflect a read error. The chain joins TRBV27 to TRBJ2-1; a weak D match, TRBD2 (6 bases). The CDR3 is made up of 17 amino acids. Germline lookup yields CDR1 MNHEY and CDR2 SMNVEV (reference sequence). CDR3: CASSPLRTIGVYSEQFF. CDR3 coding DNA: TGTGCCAGCAGTCCGCTCAGGACTATCGGGGTCTACAGTGAGCAGTTCTTC.